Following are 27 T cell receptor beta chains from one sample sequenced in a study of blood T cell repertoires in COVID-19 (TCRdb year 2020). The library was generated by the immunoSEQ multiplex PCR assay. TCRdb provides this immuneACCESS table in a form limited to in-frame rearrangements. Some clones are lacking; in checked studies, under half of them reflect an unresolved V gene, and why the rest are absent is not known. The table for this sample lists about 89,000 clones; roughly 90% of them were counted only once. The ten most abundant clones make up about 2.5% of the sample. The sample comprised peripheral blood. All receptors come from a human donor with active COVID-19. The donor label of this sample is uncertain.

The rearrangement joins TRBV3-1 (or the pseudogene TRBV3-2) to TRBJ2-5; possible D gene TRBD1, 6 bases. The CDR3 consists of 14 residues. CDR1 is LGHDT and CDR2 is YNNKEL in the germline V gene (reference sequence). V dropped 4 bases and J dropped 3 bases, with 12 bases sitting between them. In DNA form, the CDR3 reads TGTGCCAGCAGCCCTCCATACAGGGAAGAGACCCAGTACTTC. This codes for CASSPPYREETQYF.

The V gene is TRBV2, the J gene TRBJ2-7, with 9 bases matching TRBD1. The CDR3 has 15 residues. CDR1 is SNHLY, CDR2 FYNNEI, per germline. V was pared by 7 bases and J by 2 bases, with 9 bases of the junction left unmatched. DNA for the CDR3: TGTGCCAGCAACGTCGACAGGGGGACTCCCTACGAGCAGTACTTC. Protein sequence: CASNVDRGTPYEQYF. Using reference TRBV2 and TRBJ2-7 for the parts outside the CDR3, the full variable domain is EPEVTQTPSHQVTQMGQEVILRCVPISNHLYFYWYRQILGQKVEFLVSFYNNEISEKSEIFDDQFSVERPDGSNFTLKIRSTKLEDSAMYFCASNVDRGTPYEQYFGPGTRLTVT.

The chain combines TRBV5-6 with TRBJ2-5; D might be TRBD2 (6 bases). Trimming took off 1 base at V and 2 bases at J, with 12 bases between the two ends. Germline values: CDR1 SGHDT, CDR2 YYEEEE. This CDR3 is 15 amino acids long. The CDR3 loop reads CASSLRVGGQETQYF. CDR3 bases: TGTGCCAGCAGCTTGAGAGTCGGGGGTCAAGAGACCCAGTACTTC.

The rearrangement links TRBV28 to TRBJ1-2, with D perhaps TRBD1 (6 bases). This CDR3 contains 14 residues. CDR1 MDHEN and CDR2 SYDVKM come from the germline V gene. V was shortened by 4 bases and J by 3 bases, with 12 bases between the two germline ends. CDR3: CASSSAGVDYGYTF. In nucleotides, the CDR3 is TGTGCCAGCAGTTCAGCAGGGGTCGACTATGGCTACACCTTC.

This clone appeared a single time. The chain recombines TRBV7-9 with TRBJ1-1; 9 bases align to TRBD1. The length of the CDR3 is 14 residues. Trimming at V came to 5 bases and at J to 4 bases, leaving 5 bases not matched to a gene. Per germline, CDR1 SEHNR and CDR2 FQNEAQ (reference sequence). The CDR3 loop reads CASSPTGGSTEAFF. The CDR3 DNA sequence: TGTGCCAGCAGCCCGACAGGGGGGAGCACTGAAGCTTTCTTT.

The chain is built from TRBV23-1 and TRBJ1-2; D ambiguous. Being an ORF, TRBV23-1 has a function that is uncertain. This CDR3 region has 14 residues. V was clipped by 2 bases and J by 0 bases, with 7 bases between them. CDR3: CASSQPSPNYGYTF. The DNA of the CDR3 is TGCGCCAGCAGTCAACCGTCCCCTAACTATGGCTACACCTTC.

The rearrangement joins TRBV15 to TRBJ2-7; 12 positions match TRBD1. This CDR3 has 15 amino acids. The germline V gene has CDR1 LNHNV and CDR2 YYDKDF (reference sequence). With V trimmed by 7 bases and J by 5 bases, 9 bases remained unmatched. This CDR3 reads CATNPGTGGINEQYF. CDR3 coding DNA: TGTGCCACCAATCCTGGGACAGGGGGCATCAACGAGCAGTACTTC.

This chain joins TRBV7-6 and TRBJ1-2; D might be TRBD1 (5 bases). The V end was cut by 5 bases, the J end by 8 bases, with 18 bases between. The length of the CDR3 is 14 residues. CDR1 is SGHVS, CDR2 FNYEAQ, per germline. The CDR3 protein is CASSATLQERGYTF. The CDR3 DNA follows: TGTGCCAGCAGCGCAACTCTACAGGAGAGGGGCTACACCTTC.

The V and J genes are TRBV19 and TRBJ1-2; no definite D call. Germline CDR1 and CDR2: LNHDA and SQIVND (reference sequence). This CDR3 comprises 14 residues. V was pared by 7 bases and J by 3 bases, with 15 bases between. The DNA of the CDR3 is TGTGCCAGTACGGTCGATTCGTCGTACTATGGCTACACCTTC. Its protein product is CASTVDSSYYGYTF.

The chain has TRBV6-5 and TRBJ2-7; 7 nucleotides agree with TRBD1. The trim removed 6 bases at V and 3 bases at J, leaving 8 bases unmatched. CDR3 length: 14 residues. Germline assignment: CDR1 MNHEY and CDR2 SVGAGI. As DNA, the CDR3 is TGTGCCAGCAGCCCCGAGGGGGCCAGCTACGAGCAGTACTTC. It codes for CASSPEGASYEQYF.

The CDR3 sequence is CASSTWRDEQYF. The CDR3 nucleotides are TGTGCCAGCTCAACTTGGAGGGACGAGCAGTACTTC. The V call is TRBV18, the J call TRBJ2-7, with D perhaps matching TRBD2 (6 bases). This CDR3 spans 12 amino acids. Trimming removed 5 bases from V and 5 bases from J, with 10 bases in between. The germline V gene has CDR1 KGHSH and CDR2 LQKENI.

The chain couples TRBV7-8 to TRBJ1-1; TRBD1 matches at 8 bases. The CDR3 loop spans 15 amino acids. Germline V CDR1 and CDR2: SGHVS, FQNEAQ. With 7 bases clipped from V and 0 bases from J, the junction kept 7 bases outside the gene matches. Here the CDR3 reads CASTTRTGLNTEAFF. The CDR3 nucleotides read TGTGCCAGCACCACCAGGACAGGGCTGAACACTGAAGCTTTCTTT. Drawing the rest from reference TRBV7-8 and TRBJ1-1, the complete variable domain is GAGVSQSPRYKVAKRGQDVALRCDPISGHVSLFWYQQALGQGPEFLTYFQNEAQLDKSGLPSDRFFAERPEGSVSTLKIQRTQQEDSAVYLCASTTRTGLNTEAFFGQGTRLTVV.

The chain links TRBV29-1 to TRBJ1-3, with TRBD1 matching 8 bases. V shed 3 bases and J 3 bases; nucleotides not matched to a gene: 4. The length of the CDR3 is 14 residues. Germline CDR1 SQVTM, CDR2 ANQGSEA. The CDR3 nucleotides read TGCAGCGTTGATCAGGGGGCTAGTGGAAACACCATATATTTT. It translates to CSVDQGASGNTIYF.

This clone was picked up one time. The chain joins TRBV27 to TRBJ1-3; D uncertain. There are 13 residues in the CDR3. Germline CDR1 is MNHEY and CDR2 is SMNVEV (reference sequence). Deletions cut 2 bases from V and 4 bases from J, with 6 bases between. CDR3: CASSLASGNTIYF. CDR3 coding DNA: TGTGCCAGCAGTTTAGCGTCGGGAAACACCATATATTTT.

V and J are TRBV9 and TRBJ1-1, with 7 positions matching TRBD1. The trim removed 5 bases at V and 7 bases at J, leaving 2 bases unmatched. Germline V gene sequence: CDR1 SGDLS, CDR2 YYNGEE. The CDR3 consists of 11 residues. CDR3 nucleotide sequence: TGTGCCAGCAGTCCAGGGGGTGAAGCTTTCTTT. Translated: CASSPGGEAFF.

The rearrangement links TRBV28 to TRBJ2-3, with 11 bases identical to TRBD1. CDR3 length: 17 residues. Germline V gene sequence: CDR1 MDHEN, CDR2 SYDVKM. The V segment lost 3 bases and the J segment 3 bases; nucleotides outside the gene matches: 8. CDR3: CASSLRTGGVDTDTQYF. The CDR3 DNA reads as TGTGCCAGCAGTTTGCGGACAGGGGGCGTCGATACAGATACGCAGTATTTT.

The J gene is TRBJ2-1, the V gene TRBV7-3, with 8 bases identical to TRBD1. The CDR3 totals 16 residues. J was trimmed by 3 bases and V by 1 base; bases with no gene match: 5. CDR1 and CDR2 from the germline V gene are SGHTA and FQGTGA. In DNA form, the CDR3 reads TGTGCCAGCAGCTTAAATCCAGGGGGCTTCTACAATGAGCAGTTCTTC. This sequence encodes CASSLNPGGFYNEQFF. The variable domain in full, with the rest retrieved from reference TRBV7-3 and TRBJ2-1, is GAGVSQTPSNKVTEKGKYVELRCDPISGHTALYWYRQSLGQGPEFLIYFQGTGAADDSGLPNDRFFAVRPEGSVSTLKIQRTERGDSAVYLCASSLNPGGFYNEQFFGPGTRLTVL.

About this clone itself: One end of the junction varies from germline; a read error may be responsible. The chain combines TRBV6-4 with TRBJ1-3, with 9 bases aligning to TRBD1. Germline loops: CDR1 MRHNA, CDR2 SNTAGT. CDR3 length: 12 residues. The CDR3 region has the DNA TGTGCCAGCAGTGAATCGAGGGAGACAGGGGGTTTT. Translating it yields CASSESRETGGF.

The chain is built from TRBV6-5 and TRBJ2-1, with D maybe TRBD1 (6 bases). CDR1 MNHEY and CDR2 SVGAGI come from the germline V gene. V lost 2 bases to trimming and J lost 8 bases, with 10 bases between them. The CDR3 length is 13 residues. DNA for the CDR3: TGTGCCAGCAGTTACACCTGGACAGATGAGCAGTTCTTC. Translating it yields CASSYTWTDEQFF.

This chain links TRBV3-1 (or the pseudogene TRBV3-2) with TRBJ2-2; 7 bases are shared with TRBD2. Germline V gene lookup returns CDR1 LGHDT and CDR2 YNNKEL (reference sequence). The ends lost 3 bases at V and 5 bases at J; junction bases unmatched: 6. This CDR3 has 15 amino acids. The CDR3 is CASSQGGRVTGELFF. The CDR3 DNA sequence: TGTGCCAGCAGCCAGGGAGGGAGAGTGACCGGGGAGCTGTTTTTT.

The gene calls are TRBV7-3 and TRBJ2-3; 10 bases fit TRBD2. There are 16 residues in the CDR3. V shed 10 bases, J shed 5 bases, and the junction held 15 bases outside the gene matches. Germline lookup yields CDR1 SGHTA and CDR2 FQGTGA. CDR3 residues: CAIPMGLAGAGDTQYF. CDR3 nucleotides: TGTGCCATCCCCATGGGGCTAGCGGGGGCGGGAGATACGCAGTATTTT.

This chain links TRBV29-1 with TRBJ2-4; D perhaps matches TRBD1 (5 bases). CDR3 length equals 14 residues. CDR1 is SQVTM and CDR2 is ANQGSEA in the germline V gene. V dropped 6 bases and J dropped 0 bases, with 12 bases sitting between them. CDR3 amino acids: CSVRQTLAKNIQYF. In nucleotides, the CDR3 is TGCAGCGTGCGACAGACCTTAGCCAAAAACATTCAGTACTTC.

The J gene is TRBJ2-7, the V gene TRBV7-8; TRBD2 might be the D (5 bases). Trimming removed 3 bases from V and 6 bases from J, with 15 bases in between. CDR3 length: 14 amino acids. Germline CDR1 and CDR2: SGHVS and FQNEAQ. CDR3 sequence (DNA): TGTGCCAGCAGCTTCCGGGAAGATGGCTCCGAGCAGTACTTC. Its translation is CASSFREDGSEQYF. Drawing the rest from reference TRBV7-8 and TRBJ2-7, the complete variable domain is GAGVSQSPRYKVAKRGQDVALRCDPISGHVSLFWYQQALGQGPEFLTYFQNEAQLDKSGLPSDRFFAERPEGSVSTLKIQRTQQEDSAVYLCASSFREDGSEQYFGPGTRLTVT.

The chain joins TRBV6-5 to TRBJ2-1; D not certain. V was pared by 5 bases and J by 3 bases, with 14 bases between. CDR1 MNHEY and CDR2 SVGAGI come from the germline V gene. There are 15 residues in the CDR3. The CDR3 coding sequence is TGTGCCAGCAGTACTGGTCATTCTTACTACAATGAGCAGTTCTTC. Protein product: CASSTGHSYYNEQFF.

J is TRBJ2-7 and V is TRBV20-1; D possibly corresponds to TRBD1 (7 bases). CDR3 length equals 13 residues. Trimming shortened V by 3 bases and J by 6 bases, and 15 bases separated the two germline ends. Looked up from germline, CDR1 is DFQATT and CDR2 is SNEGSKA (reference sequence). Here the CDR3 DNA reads TGCAGTGCTAGTCCAGGGGGGAGGCGCGAGCAGTACTTC. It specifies CSASPGGRREQYF.

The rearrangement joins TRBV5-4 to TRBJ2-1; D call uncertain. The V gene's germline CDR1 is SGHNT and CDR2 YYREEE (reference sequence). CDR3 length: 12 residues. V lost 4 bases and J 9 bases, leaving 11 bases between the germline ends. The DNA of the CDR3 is TGTGCCAGCAGCGGCCGTAGAGGTGAGCAGTTCTTC. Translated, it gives CASSGRRGEQFF.

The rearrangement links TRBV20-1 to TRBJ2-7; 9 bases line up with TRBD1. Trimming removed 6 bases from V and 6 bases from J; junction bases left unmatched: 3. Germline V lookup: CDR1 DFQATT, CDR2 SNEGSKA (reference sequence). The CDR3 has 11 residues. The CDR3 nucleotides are TGCAGTGCCGGACAGGGGTTCGAGCAGTACTTC. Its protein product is CSAGQGFEQYF.